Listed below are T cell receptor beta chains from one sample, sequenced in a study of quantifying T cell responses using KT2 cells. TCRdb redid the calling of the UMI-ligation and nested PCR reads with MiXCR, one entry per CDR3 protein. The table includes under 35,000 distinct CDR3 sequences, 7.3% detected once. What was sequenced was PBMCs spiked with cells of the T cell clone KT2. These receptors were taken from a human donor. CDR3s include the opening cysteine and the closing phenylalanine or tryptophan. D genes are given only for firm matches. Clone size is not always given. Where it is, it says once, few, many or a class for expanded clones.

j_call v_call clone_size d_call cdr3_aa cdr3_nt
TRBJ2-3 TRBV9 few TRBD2 CASSFRGSGVFSDTQYF TGTGCCAGCAGCTTCCGGGGAAGCGGGGTATTTTCAGATACGCAGTATTTT
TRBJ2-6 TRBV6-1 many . CASGGTSGANVLTF TGTGCCAGCGGGGGGACCTCTGGGGCCAACGTCCTGACTTTC
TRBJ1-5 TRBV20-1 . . CSARVGMGQPQHF TGCAGTGCTAGAGTAGGGATGGGTCAGCCCCAGCATTTT
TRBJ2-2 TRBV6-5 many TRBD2 CASSYSASGLTGELFF TGTGCCAGCAGTTACTCGGCTAGCGGCCTCACCGGGGAGCTGTTTTTT
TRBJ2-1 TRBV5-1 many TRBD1 CASSFGQASSYNEQFF TGCGCCAGCAGCTTCGGACAGGCGAGCTCCTACAATGAGCAGTTCTTC
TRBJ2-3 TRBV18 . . CASSPSPVSTDTQYF TGTGCCAGCTCACCGTCGCCCGTGAGCACAGATACGCAGTATTTT
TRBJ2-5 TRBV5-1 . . CASSPGDQETQYF TGCGCCAGCAGCCCAGGGGACCAAGAGACCCAGTACTTC
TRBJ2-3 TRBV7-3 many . CASSRRGGTDTQYF TGTGCCAGCAGCCGCAGGGGGGGCACAGATACGCAGTATTTT
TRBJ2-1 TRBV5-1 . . CASSLEPGTYEQFF TGCGCCAGCAGCTTGGAGCCAGGGACGTATGAGCAGTTCTTC
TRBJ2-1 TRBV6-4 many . CASSGGWGNEQFF TGTGCCAGCAGTGGGGGCTGGGGGAATGAGCAGTTCTTC
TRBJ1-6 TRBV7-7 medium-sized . CASSLPKGALSYNSPLHF TGTGCCAGCAGCTTACCTAAAGGGGCGCTCTCCTATAATTCACCCCTCCACTTT
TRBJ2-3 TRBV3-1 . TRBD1 CASGTGDWGTQYF TGTGCCAGCGGGACAGGTGATTGGGGTACGCAGTATTTT
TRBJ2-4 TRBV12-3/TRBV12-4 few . CASRGTLGGWGENIQYF TGTGCCAGCAGGGGGACATTAGGGGGCTGGGGGGAAAACATTCAGTACTTC
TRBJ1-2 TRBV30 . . CAWSEGLQYGYTF TGTGCCTGGAGTGAGGGACTGCAGTACGGCTACACCTTC
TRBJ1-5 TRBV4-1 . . CASSQSGFQPQHF TGCGCCAGCAGCCAGTCAGGGTTCCAGCCCCAGCATTTT
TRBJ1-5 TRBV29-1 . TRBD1 CSVAWDRRKGAQHF TGCAGCGTTGCCTGGGACAGGCGGAAGGGGGCCCAGCATTTT
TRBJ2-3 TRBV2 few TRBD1 CASKDRTDTQYF TGTGCCAGCAAGGACAGGACAGATACGCAGTATTTT
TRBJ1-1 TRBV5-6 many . CASSLVPGNTEAFF TGTGCCAGCAGCTTGGTACCCGGGAACACTGAAGCTTTCTTT
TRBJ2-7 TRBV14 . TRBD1 CASSLGPAGGNYEQYF TGTGCCAGCAGCCTCGGTCCAGCAGGGGGAAACTACGAGCAGTACTTC
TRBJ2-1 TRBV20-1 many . CSARDTSRAFDEQFF TGCAGTGCTAGAGACACTAGCCGGGCATTCGATGAGCAGTTCTTC
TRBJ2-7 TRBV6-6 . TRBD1 CASRRGGHEQYF TGTGCCAGCAGAAGAGGGGGCCACGAGCAGTACTTC
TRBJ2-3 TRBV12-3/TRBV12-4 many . CASSSSGGRTDTQYF .
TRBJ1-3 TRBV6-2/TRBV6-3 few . CASSHDERNTIYF TGTGCCAGCAGCCACGATGAAAGAAACACCATATATTTT
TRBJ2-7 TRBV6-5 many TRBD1 CASSRPGRGSSYEQYF TGTGCCAGCAGCCGTCCGGGCAGGGGGAGCTCCTACGAGCAGTACTTC
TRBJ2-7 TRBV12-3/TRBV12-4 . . CASSSTRNLAGVTEQYF TGTGCCAGCAGTTCCACCCGGAATTTAGCCGGAGTAACCGAGCAGTACTTC
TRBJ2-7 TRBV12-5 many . CASGLVGLSYEQYF TGTGCTAGTGGTTTGGTGGGGCTGTCCTACGAGCAGTACTTC